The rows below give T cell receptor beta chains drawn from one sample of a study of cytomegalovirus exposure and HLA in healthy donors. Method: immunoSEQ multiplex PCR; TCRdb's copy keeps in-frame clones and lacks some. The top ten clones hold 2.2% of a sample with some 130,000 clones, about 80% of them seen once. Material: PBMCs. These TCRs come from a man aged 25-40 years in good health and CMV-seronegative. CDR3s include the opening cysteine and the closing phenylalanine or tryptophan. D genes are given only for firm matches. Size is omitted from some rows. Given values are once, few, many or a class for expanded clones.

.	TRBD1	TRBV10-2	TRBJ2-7	TGCGCCAGCAGCGGACAGGTCCTCGCAGAGCAGTACTTC	CASSGQVLAEQYF
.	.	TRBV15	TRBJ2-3	TGTGCCACCAGCAGAAGTTGGACTGCAGATACGCAGTATTTT	CATSRSWTADTQYF
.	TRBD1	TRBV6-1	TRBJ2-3	TGTGCCAGCAGTCTTCAGGGGGCCAGCACAGATACGCAGTATTTT	CASSLQGASTDTQYF
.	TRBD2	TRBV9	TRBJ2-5	TGTGCCAGCAGCACGGGACTAGCGGGAGACCTCGCCCAAGAGACCCAGTACTTC	CASSTGLAGDLAQETQYF
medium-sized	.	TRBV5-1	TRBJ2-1	TGCGCCAGCAGGGACAGTTACAATGAGCAGTTCTTC	CASRDSYNEQFF
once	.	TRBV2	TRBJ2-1	TGTGCCAGCACCCGAAGCGGAAGCTCCTACAATGAGCAGTTCTTC	CASTRSGSSYNEQFF
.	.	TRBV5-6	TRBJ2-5	TGTGCCAGCAGCTCCCGGGGGGCAGAGACCCAGTACTTC	CASSSRGAETQYF
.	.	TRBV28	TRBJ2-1	TGTGCCAGCAAAGTCGCTAGCTCCTACAATGAGCAGTTCTTC	CASKVASSYNEQFF
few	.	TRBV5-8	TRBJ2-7	TGTGCCAGCGAAGGGGCGAATGGGTTATACGAGCAGTACTTC	CASEGANGLYEQYF
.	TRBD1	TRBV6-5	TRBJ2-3	TGTGCCAGCAGTTCATACCGCCGGGACAGGGCAGATACGCAGTATTTT	CASSSYRRDRADTQYF
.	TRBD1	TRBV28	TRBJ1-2	TGTGCCAGCAGTTGGGACAGGGGCGGGCGTCGCTACACCTTC	CASSWDRGGRRYTF
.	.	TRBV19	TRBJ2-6	TGTGCCAGTAGTATAGATGGGAGGTACGCTGGGGCCAACGTCCTGACTTTC	CASSIDGRYAGANVLTF
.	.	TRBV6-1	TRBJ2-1	TGTGCCAGCAGTGAAACCACAGGGGCGGGGAATGAGCAGTTCTTC	CASSETTGAGNEQFF
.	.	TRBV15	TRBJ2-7	TGTGCCACCAGCAGAGAGACAGAATACGAGCAGTACTTC	CATSRETEYEQYF
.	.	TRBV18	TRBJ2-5	TGTGCCAGCTCTGGGGCCACCTTGCAAGAGACCCAGTACTTC	CASSGATLQETQYF
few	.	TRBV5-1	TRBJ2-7	TGCGCCAGCAGCGTAATGGTATCAGGCAGCAGCTCCTACGAGCAGTACTTC	CASSVMVSGSSSYEQYF
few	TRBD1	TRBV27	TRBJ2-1	TGTGCCAGCAGTCCTGGGACAGTAGCCAATTCTCACAATGAGCAGTTCTTC	CASSPGTVANSHNEQFF
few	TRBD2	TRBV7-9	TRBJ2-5	TGTGCCAGCAGCTCCCACGGGGGGGAGACCCAGTACTTC	CASSSHGGETQYF
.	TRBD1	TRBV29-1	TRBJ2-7	TGCAGCGTTGAAGAACAGGGGAACGAGCAGTACTTC	CSVEEQGNEQYF
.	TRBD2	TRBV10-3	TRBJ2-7	TGTGCCATCAGCCCGACTAGCGGGACCTACGAGCAGTACTTC	CAISPTSGTYEQYF
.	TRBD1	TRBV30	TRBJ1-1	TGTGCTTTCGGACAGGGGGCAAACACTGAAGCTTTCTTT	CAFGQGANTEAFF
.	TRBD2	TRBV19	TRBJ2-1	TGTGCCAGCGTTGTTCCGGGACTAGCGGGAGGCAGCTCCTACAATGAGCAGTTCTTC	CASVVPGLAGGSSYNEQFF
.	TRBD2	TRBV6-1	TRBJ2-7	TGTGCCAGCAGTGGTAGCGGGCTCCCCTACGAGCAGTACTTC	CASSGSGLPYEQYF
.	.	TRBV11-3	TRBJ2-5	TGTGCCAGCAGCTTATCTGGTACTCAAGAGACCCAGTACTTC	CASSLSGTQETQYF
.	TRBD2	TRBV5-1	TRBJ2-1	TGCGCCAGCAGCTTGAGACTAGCAAACAATGAGCAGTTCTTC	CASSLRLANNEQFF
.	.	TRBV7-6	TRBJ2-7	TGTGCCAGCAGCTTAGCGGGGGGTTACGAGCAGTACTTC	CASSLAGGYEQYF
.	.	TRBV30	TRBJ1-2	TGTGCCTGGAGTCCAAACTATGGCTACACCTTC	CAWSPNYGYTF
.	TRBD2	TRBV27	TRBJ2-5	TGTGCCAGCAGTCCACTAGCGGAGACTGGGGAGACCCAGTACTTC	CASSPLAETGETQYF
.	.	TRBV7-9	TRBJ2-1	TGTGCCAGCACCCACCCTAGGGATGCAGGGGTGAATGAGCAGTTCTTC	CASTHPRDAGVNEQFF
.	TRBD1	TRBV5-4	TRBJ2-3	TGTGCCAGCAGCCAGGGACAGCCCTTAACTAGCACAGATACGCAGTATTTT	CASSQGQPLTSTDTQYF
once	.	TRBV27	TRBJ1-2	TGTGCCAGCACCTCCAACAGGGCCCCCGGCTATGGCTACACCTTC	CASTSNRAPGYGYTF
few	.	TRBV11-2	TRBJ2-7	TGTGCCAGCAGCTTAGAAGAAGGGTCAGGGTGGTACGAGCAGTACTTC	CASSLEEGSGWYEQYF
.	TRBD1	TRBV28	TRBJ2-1	TGTGCCAGCAGTGTTGGGACAGGGGGCAAAAATGAGCAGTTCTTC	CASSVGTGGKNEQFF
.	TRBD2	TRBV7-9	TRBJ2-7	TGTTCCAGCAGCCTCGGAGCGGGGTTAGACTACGAGCAGTACTTC	CSSSLGAGLDYEQYF
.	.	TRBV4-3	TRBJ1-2	TGCGCCAGCAGCCAAGAAGGGGACACGTTCCTCTATGGCTACACCTTC	CASSQEGDTFLYGYTF
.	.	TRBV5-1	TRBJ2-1	TGCGCCAGCAGGCGGGACAGCTCCTACAATGAGCAGTTCTTC	CASRRDSSYNEQFF
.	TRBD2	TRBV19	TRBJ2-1	TGTGCCAGTAGTATAGACTCCGGGACTAGCGGTGACAATGAGCAGTTCTTC	CASSIDSGTSGDNEQFF
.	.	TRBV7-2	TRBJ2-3	TGTGCCAGCAGCTTAGGGACAGAGCTTACGCAGTATTTT	CASSLGTELTQYF
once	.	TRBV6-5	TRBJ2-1	TGTGCCAGCAGTTACACCGGGGGCTCCTACAATGAGCAGTTCTTC	CASSYTGGSYNEQFF
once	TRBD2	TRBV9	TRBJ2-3	TGTGCCAGCACTCTAGCGGGAGGGGGCACAGATACGCAGTATTTT	CASTLAGGGTDTQYF
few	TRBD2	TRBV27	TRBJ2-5	TGTGCCAGCAGTTTAGGCCGGGGAGGGCCGGGGACCCAGTACTTC	CASSLGRGGPGTQYF
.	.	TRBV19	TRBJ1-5	TGTGCCAGTAGATACACACAGGGTACTCAGCCCCAGCATTTT	CASRYTQGTQPQHF
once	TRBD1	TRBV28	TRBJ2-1	TGTGCCAGCAGTTTAGGGGGACAGAGTTACAATGAGCAGTTCTTC	CASSLGGQSYNEQFF
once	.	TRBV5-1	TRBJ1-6	TGCGCCAGCAGGGGGAAGACAGAGAGCTCCTATAATTCACCCCTCCACTTT	CASRGKTESSYNSPLHF
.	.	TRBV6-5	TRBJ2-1	TGTGCCAGCAGTTACTCTGGACTGCGAAACAATGAGCAGTTCTTC	CASSYSGLRNNEQFF
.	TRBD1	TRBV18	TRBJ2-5	TGTGCCAGCTCACCACCTACAGGGGTGGGAGAGACCCAGTACTTC	CASSPPTGVGETQYF
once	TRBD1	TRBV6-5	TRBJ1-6	TGTGCCAGCAGTTATTTGACAGGGGATAATTCACCCCTCCACTTT	CASSYLTGDNSPLHF
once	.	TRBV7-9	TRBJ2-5	TGTGCCAGCAGCTTAGTTGGGGGGGCCGGCGAAGAGACCCAGTACTTC	CASSLVGGAGEETQYF
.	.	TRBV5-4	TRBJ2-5	TGTGCCAGCAGCCCGGCGGGCCGTGGGGGGGAGACCCAGTACTTC	CASSPAGRGGETQYF
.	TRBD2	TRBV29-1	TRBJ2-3	TGCAGCGTACGTAGCGGTCGGGGGGGAGATACGCAGTATTTT	CSVRSGRGGDTQYF
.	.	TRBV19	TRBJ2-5	TGTGCCAGTAGTATAGACCCCCAAGGGAGCGGGACCCAGTACTTC	CASSIDPQGSGTQYF
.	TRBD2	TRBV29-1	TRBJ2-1	TGCAGCGTTGAAACTCGACTAGCGTCTTACAATGAGCAGTTCTTC	CSVETRLASYNEQFF
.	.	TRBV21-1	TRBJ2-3	TGTGCCAGCAGCAATGGAGAGGTACAGGGCGAGCTTTGCACAGATACGCAGTATTTT	CASSNGEVQGELCTDTQYF
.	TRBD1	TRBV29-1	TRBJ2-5	TGCAGCGTTAACAGGGGGACTGCTGGGGTCCAGTACTTC	CSVNRGTAGVQYF
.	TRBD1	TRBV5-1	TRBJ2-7	TGCGCCAGCAGCTTGGGGGACAGGGACTACGAGCAGTACTTC	CASSLGDRDYEQYF